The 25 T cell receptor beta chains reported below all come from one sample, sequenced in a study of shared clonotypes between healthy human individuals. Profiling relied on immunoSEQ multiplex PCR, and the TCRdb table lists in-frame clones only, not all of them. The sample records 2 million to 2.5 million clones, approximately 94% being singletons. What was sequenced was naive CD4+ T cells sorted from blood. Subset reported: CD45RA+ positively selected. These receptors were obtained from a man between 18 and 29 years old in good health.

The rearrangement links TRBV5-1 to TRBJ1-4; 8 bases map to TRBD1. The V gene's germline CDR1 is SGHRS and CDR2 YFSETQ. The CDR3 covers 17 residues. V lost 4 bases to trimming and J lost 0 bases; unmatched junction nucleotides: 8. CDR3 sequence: CASSPGGTGSTNEKLFF. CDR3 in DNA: TGCGCCAGCAGCCCGGGAGGGACAGGATCAACTAATGAAAAACTGTTTTTT.

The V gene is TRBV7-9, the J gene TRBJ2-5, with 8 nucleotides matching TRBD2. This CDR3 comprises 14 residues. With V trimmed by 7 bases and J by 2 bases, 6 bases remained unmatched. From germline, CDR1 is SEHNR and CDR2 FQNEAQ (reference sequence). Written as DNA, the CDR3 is TGTGCCAGCACCCTCCGGGGGGGGCAAGAGACCCAGTACTTC. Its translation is CASTLRGGQETQYF.

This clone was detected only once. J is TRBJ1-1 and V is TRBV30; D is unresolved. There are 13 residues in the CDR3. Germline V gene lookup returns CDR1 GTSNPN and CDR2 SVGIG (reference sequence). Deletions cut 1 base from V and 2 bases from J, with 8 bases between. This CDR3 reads CAWSGAANTEAFF. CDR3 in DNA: TGTGCCTGGAGTGGGGCAGCCAACACTGAAGCTTTCTTT.

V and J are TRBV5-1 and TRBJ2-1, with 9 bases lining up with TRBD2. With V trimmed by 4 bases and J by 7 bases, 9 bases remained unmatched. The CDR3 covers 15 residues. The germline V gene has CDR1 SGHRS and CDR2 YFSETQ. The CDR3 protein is CASSQLAGLGNEQFF. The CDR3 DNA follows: TGCGCCAGCAGCCAGCTAGCGGGATTAGGGAATGAGCAGTTCTTC. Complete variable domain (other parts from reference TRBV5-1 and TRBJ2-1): KAGVTQTPRYLIKTRGQQVTLSCSPISGHRSVSWYQQTPGQGLQFLFEYFSETQRNKGNFPGRFSGRQFSNSRSEMNVSTLELGDSALYLCASSQLAGLGNEQFFGPGTRLTVL.

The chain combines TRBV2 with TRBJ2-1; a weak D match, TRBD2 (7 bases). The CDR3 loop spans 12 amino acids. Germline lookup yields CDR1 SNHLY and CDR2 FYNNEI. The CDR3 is CVGGALTKEQFF. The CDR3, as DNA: TGTGTAGGGGGGGCCCTCACAAAAGAGCAGTTCTTC.

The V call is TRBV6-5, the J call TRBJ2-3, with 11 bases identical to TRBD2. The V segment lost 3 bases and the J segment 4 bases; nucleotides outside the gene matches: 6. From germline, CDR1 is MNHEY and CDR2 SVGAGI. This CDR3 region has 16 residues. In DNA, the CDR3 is TGTGCCAGCAGTTATCGGCTAGCGGGAGGTGCAGATACGCAGTATTTT. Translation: CASSYRLAGGADTQYF.

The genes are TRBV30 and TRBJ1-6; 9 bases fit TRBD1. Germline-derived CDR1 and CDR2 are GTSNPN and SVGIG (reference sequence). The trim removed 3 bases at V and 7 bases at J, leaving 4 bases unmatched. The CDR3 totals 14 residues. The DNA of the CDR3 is TGTGCCTGGAGAGGACAGGGGAGCAATTCACCCCTCCACTTT. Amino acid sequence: CAWRGQGSNSPLHF.

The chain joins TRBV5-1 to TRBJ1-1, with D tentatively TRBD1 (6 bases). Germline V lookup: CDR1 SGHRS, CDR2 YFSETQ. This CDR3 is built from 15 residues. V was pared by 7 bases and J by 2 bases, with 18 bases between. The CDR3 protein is CASDSTGGPNTEAFF. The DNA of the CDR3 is TGCGCCAGCGACTCAACGGGGGGGCCAAACACTGAAGCTTTCTTT.

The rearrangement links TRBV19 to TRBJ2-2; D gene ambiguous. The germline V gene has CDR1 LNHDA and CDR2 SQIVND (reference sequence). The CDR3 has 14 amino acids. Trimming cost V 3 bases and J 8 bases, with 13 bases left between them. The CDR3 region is CASSIGSGGGELFF. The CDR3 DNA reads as TGTGCCAGTAGTATCGGGTCAGGTGGAGGGGAGCTGTTTTTT.

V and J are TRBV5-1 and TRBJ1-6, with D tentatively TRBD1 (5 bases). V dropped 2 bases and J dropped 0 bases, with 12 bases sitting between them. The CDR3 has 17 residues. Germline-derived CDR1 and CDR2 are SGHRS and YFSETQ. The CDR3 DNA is TGCGCCAGCAGCTTTGGAGACAGAAGCTCCTATAATTCACCCCTCCACTTT. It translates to CASSFGDRSSYNSPLHF. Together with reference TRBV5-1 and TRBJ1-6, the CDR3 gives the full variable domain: KAGVTQTPRYLIKTRGQQVTLSCSPISGHRSVSWYQQTPGQGLQFLFEYFSETQRNKGNFPGRFSGRQFSNSRSEMNVSTLELGDSALYLCASSFGDRSSYNSPLHFGNGTRLTVT.

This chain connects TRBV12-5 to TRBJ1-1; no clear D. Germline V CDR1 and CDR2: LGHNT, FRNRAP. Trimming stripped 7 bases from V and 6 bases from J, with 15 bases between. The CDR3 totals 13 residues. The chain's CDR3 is CASALFDGPEAFF. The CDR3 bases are TGTGCTAGTGCCCTCTTCGACGGTCCTGAAGCTTTCTTT.

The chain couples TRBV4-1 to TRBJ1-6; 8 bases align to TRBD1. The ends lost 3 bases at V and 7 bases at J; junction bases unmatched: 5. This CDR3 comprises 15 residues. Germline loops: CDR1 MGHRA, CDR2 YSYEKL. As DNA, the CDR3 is TGCGCCAGCAGCCACGACAGGGGAATCAATTCACCCCTCCACTTT. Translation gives CASSHDRGINSPLHF.

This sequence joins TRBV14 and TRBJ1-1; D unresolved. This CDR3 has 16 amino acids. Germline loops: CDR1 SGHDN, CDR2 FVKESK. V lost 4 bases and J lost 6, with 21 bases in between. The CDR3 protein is CASSLIRPGSSPEAFF. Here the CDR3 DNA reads TGTGCCAGCAGCCTTATACGACCCGGGTCTAGTCCTGAAGCTTTCTTT.

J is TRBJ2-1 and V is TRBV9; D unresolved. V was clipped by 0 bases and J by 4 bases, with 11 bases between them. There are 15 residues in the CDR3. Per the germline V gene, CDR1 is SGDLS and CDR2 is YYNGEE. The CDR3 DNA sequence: TGTGCCAGCAGCGTAGATCCGGGTACTTACAATGAGCAGTTCTTC. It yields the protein CASSVDPGTYNEQFF.

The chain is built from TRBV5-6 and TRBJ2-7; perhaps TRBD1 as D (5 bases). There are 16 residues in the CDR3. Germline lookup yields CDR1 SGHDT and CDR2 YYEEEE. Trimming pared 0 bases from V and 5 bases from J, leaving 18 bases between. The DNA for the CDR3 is TGTGCCAGCAGCTTGGTAGGGGCAATTCTATCTCACGAGCAGTACTTC. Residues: CASSLVGAILSHEQYF.

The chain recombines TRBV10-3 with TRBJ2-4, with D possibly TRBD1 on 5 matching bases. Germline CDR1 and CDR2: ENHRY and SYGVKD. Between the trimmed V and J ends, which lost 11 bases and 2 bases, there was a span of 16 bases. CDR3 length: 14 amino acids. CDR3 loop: CAVSEQASKNIQYF. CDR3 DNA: TGTGCCGTCTCCGAACAGGCTTCCAAAAACATTCAGTACTTC.

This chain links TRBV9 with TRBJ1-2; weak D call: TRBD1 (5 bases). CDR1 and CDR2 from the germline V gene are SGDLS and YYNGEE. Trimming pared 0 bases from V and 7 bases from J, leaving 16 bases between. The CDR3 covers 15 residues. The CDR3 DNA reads TGTGCCAGCAGCGTAGACTCGAGGGGCGGAAGTGGCTACACCTTC. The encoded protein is CASSVDSRGGSGYTF.

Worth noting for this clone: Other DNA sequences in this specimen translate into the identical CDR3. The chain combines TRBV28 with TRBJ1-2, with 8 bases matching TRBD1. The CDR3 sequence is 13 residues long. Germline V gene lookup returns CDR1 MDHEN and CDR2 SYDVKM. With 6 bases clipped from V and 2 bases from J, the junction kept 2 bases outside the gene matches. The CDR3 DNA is TGTGCCAGCAGAACAGGGGGGAACTATGGCTACACCTTC. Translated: CASRTGGNYGYTF.

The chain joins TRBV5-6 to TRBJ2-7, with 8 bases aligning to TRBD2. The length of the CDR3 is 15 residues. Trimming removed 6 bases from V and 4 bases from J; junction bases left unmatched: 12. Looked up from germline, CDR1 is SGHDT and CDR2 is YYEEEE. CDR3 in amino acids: CASTREGQGFYEQYF. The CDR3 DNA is TGTGCCAGCACCCGGGAGGGGCAGGGTTTTTACGAGCAGTACTTC.

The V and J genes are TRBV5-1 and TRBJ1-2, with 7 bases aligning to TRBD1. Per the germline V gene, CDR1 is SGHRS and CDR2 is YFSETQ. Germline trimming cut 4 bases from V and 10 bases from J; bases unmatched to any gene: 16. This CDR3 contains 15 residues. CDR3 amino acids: CASSTGQMGSGLYTF. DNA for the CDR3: TGCGCCAGCAGCACGGGACAGATGGGCTCGGGGCTCTACACCTTC. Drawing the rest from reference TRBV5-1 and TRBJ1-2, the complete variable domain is KAGVTQTPRYLIKTRGQQVTLSCSPISGHRSVSWYQQTPGQGLQFLFEYFSETQRNKGNFPGRFSGRQFSNSRSEMNVSTLELGDSALYLCASSTGQMGSGLYTFGSGTRLTVV.

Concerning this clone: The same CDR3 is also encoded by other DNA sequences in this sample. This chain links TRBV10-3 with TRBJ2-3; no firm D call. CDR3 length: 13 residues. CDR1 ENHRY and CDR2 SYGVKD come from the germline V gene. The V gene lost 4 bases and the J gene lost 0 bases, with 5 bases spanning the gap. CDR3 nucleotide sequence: TGTGCCATCAGTGGATCTAGCACAGATACGCAGTATTTT. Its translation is CAISGSSTDTQYF.

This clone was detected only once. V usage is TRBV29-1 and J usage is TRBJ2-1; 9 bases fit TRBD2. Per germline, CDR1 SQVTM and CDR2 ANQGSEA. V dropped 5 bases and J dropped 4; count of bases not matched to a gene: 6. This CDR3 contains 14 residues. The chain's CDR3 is CSVPSGTTYNEQFF. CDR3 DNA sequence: TGCAGCGTTCCTAGCGGGACCACTTACAATGAGCAGTTCTTC.

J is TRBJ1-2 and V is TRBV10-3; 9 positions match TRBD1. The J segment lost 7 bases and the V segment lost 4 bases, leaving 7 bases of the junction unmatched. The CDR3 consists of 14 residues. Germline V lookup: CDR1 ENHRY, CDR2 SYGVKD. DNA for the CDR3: TGTGCCATCAGTGTAGCACAGGGGGCAAGTGGCTACACCTTC. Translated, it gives CAISVAQGASGYTF.

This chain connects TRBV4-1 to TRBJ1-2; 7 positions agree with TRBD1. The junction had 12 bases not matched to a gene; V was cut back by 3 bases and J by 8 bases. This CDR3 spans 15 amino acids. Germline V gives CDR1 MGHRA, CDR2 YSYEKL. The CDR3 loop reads CASSHSGGGGLGYTF. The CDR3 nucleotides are TGCGCCAGCAGCCACTCAGGGGGAGGGGGCCTCGGCTACACCTTC.

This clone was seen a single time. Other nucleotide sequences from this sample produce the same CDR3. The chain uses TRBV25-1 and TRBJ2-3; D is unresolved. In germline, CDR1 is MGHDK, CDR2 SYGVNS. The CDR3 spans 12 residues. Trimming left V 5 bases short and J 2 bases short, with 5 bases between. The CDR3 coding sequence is TGTGCCAGCAGTCAAGACACAGATACGCAGTATTTT. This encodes CASSQDTDTQYF.